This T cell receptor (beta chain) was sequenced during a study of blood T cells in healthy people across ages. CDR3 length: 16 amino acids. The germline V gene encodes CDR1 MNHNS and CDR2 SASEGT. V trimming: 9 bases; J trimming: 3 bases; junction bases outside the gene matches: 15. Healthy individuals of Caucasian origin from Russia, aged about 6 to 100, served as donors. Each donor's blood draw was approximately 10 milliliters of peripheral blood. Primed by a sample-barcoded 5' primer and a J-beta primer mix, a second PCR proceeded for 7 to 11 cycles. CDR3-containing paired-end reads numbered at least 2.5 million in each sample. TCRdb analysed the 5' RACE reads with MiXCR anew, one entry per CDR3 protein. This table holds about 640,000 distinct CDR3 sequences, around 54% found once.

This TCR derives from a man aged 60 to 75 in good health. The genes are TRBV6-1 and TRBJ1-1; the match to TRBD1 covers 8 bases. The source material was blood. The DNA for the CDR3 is TGTGCCAGTTCGCCGGGACAGGCATACGGCCACACTGAAGCTTTCTTT. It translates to CASSPGQAYGHTEAFF.